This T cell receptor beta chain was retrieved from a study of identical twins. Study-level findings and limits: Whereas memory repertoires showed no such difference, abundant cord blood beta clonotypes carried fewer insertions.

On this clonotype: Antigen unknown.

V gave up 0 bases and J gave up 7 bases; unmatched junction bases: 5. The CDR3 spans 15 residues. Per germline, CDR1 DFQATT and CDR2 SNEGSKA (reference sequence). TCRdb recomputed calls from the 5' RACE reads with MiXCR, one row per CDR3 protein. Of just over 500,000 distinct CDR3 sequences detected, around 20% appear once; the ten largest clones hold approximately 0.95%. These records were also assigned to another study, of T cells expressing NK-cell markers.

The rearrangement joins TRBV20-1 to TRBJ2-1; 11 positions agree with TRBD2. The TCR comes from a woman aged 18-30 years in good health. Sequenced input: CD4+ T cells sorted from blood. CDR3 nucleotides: TGCAGTGCTAGAGATGGGACTAGCGGCATAAATGAGCAGTTCTTC. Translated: CSARDGTSGINEQFF.